This T cell receptor beta chain was obtained from a study of CD8+CD57+ T cells in acquired aplastic anemia. As for the study in general: When averaged, DNA from sorted CD4+ and CD8+ cells came to 2.5 to 3.5 ug. Study-wide points: Overlap between patients and controls comprised almost 30 CD8+ CDR3 sequences.

Patients picked for sequencing had shown CD8+CD57+ cell expansion detected by flow cytometry. The V end lost 6 bases, the J end lost 4 bases, and 16 bases lay between the germline ends. The CDR3 runs to 14 residues. CDR1 is LNHDA, CDR2 SQIVND, per germline (reference sequence). Genomic DNA, the template, was used for profiling of the TCR beta VDJ and CDR3. TCRdb reanalysed the reads using MiXCR and keeps one entry per CDR3 protein. The data hold 150,000 or so distinct CDR3 sequences, with about 48% observed a single time. To note about this clonotype: Its specificity is not known.

J is TRBJ2-7 and V is TRBV19, with D perhaps TRBD1 or TRBD2 (5 bases each). Sequencing was performed on sorted CD4+, CD8+, or CD8+CD57+ T cells (not recorded which) from PBMCs. The TCR comes from a human donor with aplastic anemia. The CDR3 protein is CASSSGLGVYEQYF. CDR3 bases: TGTGCCAGTAGCTCAGGGTTGGGGGTATACGAGCAGTACTTC.